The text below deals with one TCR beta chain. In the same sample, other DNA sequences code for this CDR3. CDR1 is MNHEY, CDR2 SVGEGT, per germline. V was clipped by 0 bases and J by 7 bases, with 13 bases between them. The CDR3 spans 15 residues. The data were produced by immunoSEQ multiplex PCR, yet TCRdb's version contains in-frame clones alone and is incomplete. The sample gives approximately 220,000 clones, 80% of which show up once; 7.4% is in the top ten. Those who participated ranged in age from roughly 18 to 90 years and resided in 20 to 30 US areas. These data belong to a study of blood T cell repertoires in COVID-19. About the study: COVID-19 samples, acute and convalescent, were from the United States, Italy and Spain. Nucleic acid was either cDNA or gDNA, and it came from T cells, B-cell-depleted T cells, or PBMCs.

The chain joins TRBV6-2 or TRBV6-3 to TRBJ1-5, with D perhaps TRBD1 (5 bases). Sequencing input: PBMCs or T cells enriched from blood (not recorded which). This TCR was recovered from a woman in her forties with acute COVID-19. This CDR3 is CASSYSGQGGQPQHF. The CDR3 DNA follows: TGTGCCAGCAGTTACTCTGGGCAGGGAGGCCAGCCCCAGCATTTT.